The T cell receptor (beta chain) described here comes from a study of Ad26.COV2.S vaccination and SARS-CoV-2 variants. Study observations and caveats: Post-vaccination spike-specific CD8+ and CD4+ T cell responses reportedly had substantial breadth.

V was clipped by 3 bases and J by 3 bases, with 12 bases between them. The germline gives CDR1 LNHDA, CDR2 SQIVND (reference sequence). The CDR3 contains 15 residues. This table comes from immunoSEQ multiplex PCR, and its TCRdb copy is limited to in-frame clones, with some not included. The profile shows about 440,000 clones, about 92% of them singletons. Documented treatment: roughly 19 received Ad26.COV2.S at low or high dose, single or two shots; about 5 received placebo; per-sample allocation not given. On day 63 after the first injection, vaccine and placebo recipients gave samples. As regards this clone: Its antigen is not known.

The material was peripheral blood, obtained in a trial of Ad26.COV2.S vaccine versus placebo. The sequence was collected from a person between 18 and 59 years old who received the Ad26.COV2.S COVID-19 vaccine or a placebo. The V gene is TRBV19, the J gene TRBJ1-5; D might be TRBD1 (5 bases). The CDR3 spells CASSIRAGLNQPQHF. DNA for the CDR3: TGTGCCAGTAGTATTAGGGCAGGGCTCAATCAGCCCCAGCATTTT.